This entry lists 21 T cell receptor beta chains sequenced from one sample in a study of T cell responses to AZD1222 COVID-19 vaccine. Here immunoSEQ multiplex PCR was the method, and the copy in TCRdb shows in-frame clones only, minus some. The sample shows over 85,000 clones, roughly 92% of them seen only once. This sample comprised peripheral blood, obtained 28 days after the second AZD1222 dose. Source of these receptors: an adult who received the AZD1222 COVID-19 vaccine.

The chain uses TRBV10-2 and TRBJ1-4; unclear D gene. The germline gives CDR1 WSHSY, CDR2 SAAADI. The germline V and J ends were trimmed by 7 bases and 0 bases, with 12 bases remaining between them. The CDR3 consists of 15 residues. The CDR3 nucleotides are TGCGCCAGCATGGACGATCCCCCAACTAATGAAAAACTGTTTTTT. It encodes CASMDDPPTNEKLFF.

The rearrangement joins TRBV5-1 to TRBJ2-3; D gene unclear. V dropped 0 bases and J dropped 2 bases, with 7 bases sitting between them. CDR3 length equals 14 residues. The V gene's germline CDR1 is SGHRS and CDR2 YFSETQ. The CDR3 sequence: CASSLDPDTDTQYF. CDR3 coding DNA: TGCGCCAGCAGCTTGGACCCAGACACAGATACGCAGTATTTT.

V usage is TRBV10-3 and J usage is TRBJ1-2; the match to TRBD1 covers 9 bases. Germline lookup yields CDR1 ENHRY and CDR2 SYGVKD. Losses at the gene ends were 3 bases for V and 6 bases for J; bases not matched to a gene: 5. This CDR3 is built from 14 residues. The CDR3 nucleotides are TGTGCCATCAGTGACTCCCGGGACAGGGATGGCTACACCTTC. This encodes CAISDSRDRDGYTF.

This clone rates as medium-sized. The chain recombines TRBV3-1 (or the pseudogene TRBV3-2) with TRBJ1-1, with D perhaps matching TRBD1 (5 bases). The CDR3 loop spans 14 amino acids. The germline gives CDR1 LGHDT, CDR2 YNNKEL (reference sequence). Trimming took off 3 bases at V and 10 bases at J, with 18 bases between the two ends. CDR3 DNA: TGTGCCAGCAGCCACGAACCTGGAGGGGATGGAGCTTTCTTT. The encoded protein is CASSHEPGGDGAFF.

The V and J genes are TRBV19 and TRBJ1-1; TRBD1 might be the D (5 bases). Germline V gene lookup returns CDR1 LNHDA and CDR2 SQIVND (reference sequence). The V gene lost 5 bases and the J gene lost 0 bases, with 13 bases spanning the gap. The CDR3 contains 15 residues. Written as DNA, the CDR3 is TGTGCCAGTAGTCCCGGACACTACTTGAACACTGAAGCTTTCTTT. It codes for CASSPGHYLNTEAFF.

The chain combines TRBV19 with TRBJ1-6, with 8 bases fitting TRBD1. CDR3 length equals 17 residues. The ends lost 6 bases at V and 7 bases at J; junction bases unmatched: 14. In germline, CDR1 is LNHDA, CDR2 SQIVND (reference sequence). CDR3 sequence reads: CASSQRARGLENSPLHF. CDR3 bases: TGTGCCAGTAGCCAAAGGGCCAGGGGGCTCGAGAATTCACCCCTCCACTTT.

This clone is a singleton in its sample. This rearrangement joins TRBV5-1 to TRBJ1-3; a weak D match, TRBD1 (5 bases). The CDR3 covers 14 residues. Trimming pared 3 bases from V and 3 bases from J, leaving 10 bases between. Germline lookup yields CDR1 SGHRS and CDR2 YFSETQ. The CDR3, as DNA: TGCGCCAGCAGCTCAGGGACCGATGGAAACACCATATATTTT. It specifies CASSSGTDGNTIYF.

In its sample, this clone was seen a few times. The rearrangement links TRBV2 to TRBJ2-3; tentative D call: TRBD2 (6 bases). Germline V gene sequence: CDR1 SNHLY, CDR2 FYNNEI. CDR3 length equals 13 residues. The V end was cut by 8 bases, the J end by 2 bases, with 11 bases between. The CDR3: CASGGLLTDTQYF. The CDR3 nucleotides read TGTGCCAGCGGGGGACTCCTCACAGATACGCAGTATTTT.

This clone was observed a few times. The gene calls are TRBV10-3 and TRBJ1-1; D might be TRBD1 (5 bases). The germline V and J ends were trimmed by 0 bases and 7 bases, with 12 bases remaining between them. This CDR3 region has 14 residues. Germline V CDR1 and CDR2: ENHRY, SYGVKD. The CDR3, as DNA: TGTGCCATCAGTGAGTCCTTAGACAGTTATGAAGCTTTCTTT. This encodes CAISESLDSYEAFF.

This chain joins TRBV9 and TRBJ2-1, with TRBD1 as a possible D gene (6 bases). The ends were cut back, 2 bases at V and 4 bases at J, with 10 bases in the middle. The CDR3 loop spans 14 amino acids. CDR1 is SGDLS and CDR2 is YYNGEE in the germline V gene. For the CDR3, the DNA is TGTGCCAGCAGCGTCGCGACAGGATACAATGAGCAGTTCTTC. Translation: CASSVATGYNEQFF.

The chain uses TRBV6-5 and TRBJ1-4, with D possibly matching TRBD1 (6 bases). V was shortened by 0 bases and J by 7 bases, with 15 bases between the two germline ends. In germline, CDR1 is MNHEY, CDR2 SVGAGI. The length of the CDR3 is 16 residues. The CDR3 here is CASSYSRGSASEKLFF. The CDR3 DNA is TGTGCCAGCAGTTACTCGAGGGGGTCAGCAAGTGAAAAACTGTTTTTT.

The chain links TRBV5-6 to TRBJ1-4; 9 nucleotides match TRBD1. CDR3 size: 15 residues. The germline CDR1 and CDR2 sequences are SGHDT and YYEEEE. V shed 4 bases and J 7 bases; nucleotides not matched to a gene: 8. CDR3 sequence (DNA): TGTGCCAGCAGCCGATGGGACAGGGAAGCTGAAAAACTGTTTTTT. This codes for CASSRWDREAEKLFF.

The J gene is TRBJ1-2, the V gene TRBV30; D uncertain. V lost 3 bases and J 7 bases, leaving 30 bases between the germline ends. Germline lookup yields CDR1 GTSNPN and CDR2 SVGIG (reference sequence). This CDR3 has 18 residues. The CDR3 region is CAWRGPPTTVPSYGGYTF. Written as DNA, the CDR3 is TGTGCCTGGAGAGGGCCCCCCACAACCGTCCCGTCCTATGGTGGCTACACCTTC.

V gene TRBV14 combines with J gene TRBJ2-1, with D unresolved. The V and J ends lost 3 bases and 4 bases respectively, with 10 bases between them. The CDR3 runs to 14 residues. Germline CDR1 and CDR2: SGHDN and FVKESK. The CDR3 loop reads CASSQELSYNEQFF. CDR3 nucleotides: TGTGCCAGCAGCCAGGAGCTTTCGTACAATGAGCAGTTCTTC.

V gene TRBV18 combines with J gene TRBJ1-4, with D uncertain. Trimming took 3 bases from V and 4 from J, leaving 6 bases between them. CDR1 and CDR2 (germline): KGHSH, LQKENI. The CDR3 covers 13 residues. For the CDR3, the DNA is TGTGCCAGCTCACCTGGGGATAATGAAAAACTGTTTTTT. This encodes CASSPGDNEKLFF.

This chain uses TRBV18 with TRBJ2-7; possibly TRBD2 for D (5 bases). Germline CDR1 reads KGHSH; CDR2 reads LQKENI. This CDR3 is 15 amino acids long. V was trimmed by 2 bases and J by 1 base, leaving 12 bases between them. CDR3 amino acids: CASSPSAEASYEQYF. The CDR3 bases are TGTGCCAGCTCACCATCAGCGGAAGCTTCCTACGAGCAGTACTTC. Complete variable domain (other parts from reference TRBV18 and TRBJ2-7): NAGVMQNPRHLVRRRGQEARLRCSPMKGHSHVYWYRQLPEEGLKFMVYLQKENIIDESGMPKERFSAEFPKEGPSILRIQQVVRGDSAAYFCASSPSAEASYEQYFGPGTRLTVT.

The chain carries TRBV5-1 and TRBJ2-7; D remains ambiguous. In germline, CDR1 is SGHRS, CDR2 YFSETQ. The CDR3 has 12 residues. Trimming removed 4 bases at V and 2 bases at J, with 7 bases between. CDR3 nucleotides: TGCGCCAGCAGCGCTACAGCCTACGAGCAGTACTTC. It translates to CASSATAYEQYF.

This clone came up once. The chain uses TRBV5-1 and TRBJ1-4; TRBD1 matches at 7 bases. Germline CDR1 is SGHRS and CDR2 is YFSETQ. There are 16 residues in the CDR3. Trimming took 0 bases from V and 1 from J; bases not matched to a gene: 3. The CDR3 DNA sequence: TGCGCCAGCAGCTTGGAGCAGGGGGGAACTAATGAAAAACTGTTTTTT. The encoded protein is CASSLEQGGTNEKLFF. Together with reference TRBV5-1 and TRBJ1-4, the CDR3 gives the full variable domain: KAGVTQTPRYLIKTRGQQVTLSCSPISGHRSVSWYQQTPGQGLQFLFEYFSETQRNKGNFPGRFSGRQFSNSRSEMNVSTLELGDSALYLCASSLEQGGTNEKLFFGSGTQLSVL.

V gene TRBV28 combines with J gene TRBJ2-7, with 7 bases that match TRBD2. The germline gives CDR1 MDHEN, CDR2 SYDVKM. The CDR3 extends over 14 amino acids. Unmatched junction bases numbered 4, after V lost 2 bases and J lost 3 bases. The CDR3 is CASSLVGGDYEQYF. In DNA, the CDR3 is TGTGCCAGCAGTTTAGTTGGGGGGGACTACGAGCAGTACTTC.

The table lists this clone with a count of one. V usage is TRBV27 and J usage is TRBJ1-6, with D possibly being TRBD1 (5 bases). The V gene's germline CDR1 is MNHEY and CDR2 SMNVEV (reference sequence). This CDR3 has 12 amino acids. V was clipped by 5 bases and J by 13 bases, with 12 bases between them. CDR3 protein: CASSATGAPLHF. The DNA of the CDR3 is TGTGCCAGCAGTGCAACAGGCGCGCCCCTCCACTTT.

V usage is TRBV2 and J usage is TRBJ2-7, with unresolved D. Germline V gives CDR1 SNHLY, CDR2 FYNNEI. This CDR3 has 11 residues. V was clipped by 3 bases and J by 4 bases, with 4 bases between them. The CDR3, as DNA: TGTGCCAGCAGTGAGGGTTACGAGCAGTACTTC. This codes for CASSEGYEQYF.